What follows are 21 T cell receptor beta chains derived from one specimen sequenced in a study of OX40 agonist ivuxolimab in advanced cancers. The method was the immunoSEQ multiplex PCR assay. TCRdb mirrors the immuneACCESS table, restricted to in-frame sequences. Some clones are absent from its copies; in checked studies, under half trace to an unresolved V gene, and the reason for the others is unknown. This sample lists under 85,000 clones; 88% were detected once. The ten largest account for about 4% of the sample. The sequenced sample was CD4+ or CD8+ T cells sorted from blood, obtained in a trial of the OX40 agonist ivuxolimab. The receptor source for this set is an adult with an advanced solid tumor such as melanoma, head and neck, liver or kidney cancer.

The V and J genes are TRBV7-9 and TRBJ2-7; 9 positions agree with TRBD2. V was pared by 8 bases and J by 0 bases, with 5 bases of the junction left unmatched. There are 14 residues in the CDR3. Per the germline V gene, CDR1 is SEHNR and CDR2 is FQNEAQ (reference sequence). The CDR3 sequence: CASEREAPSYEQYF. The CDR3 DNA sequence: TGTGCCAGCGAGCGGGAGGCGCCCTCCTACGAGCAGTACTTC.

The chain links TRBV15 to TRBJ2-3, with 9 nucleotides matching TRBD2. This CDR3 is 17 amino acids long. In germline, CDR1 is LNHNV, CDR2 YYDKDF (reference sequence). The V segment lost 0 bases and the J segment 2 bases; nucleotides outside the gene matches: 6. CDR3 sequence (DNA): TGTGCCACCAGCAGAGATCGAAGCGGGAGGCCCACAGATACGCAGTATTTT. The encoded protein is CATSRDRSGRPTDTQYF.

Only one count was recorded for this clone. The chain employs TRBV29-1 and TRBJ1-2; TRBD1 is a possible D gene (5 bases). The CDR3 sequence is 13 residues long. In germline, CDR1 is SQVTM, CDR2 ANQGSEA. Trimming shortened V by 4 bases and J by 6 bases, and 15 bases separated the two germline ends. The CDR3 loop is CSVVGQTLDGYTF. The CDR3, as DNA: TGCAGCGTTGTGGGGCAGACCCTCGATGGCTACACCTTC.

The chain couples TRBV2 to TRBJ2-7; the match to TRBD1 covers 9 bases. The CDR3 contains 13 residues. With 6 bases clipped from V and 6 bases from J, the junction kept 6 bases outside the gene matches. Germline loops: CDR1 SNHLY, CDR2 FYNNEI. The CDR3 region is CASRRDRDSEQYF. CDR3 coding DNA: TGTGCCAGCAGGAGGGACAGGGACTCCGAGCAGTACTTC.

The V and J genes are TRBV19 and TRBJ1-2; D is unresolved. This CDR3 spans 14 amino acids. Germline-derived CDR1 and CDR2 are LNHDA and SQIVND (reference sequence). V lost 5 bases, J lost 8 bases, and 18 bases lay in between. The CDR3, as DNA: TGTGCCAGTAGTGGCGTCTCCCGAGATACGGGCTACACCTTC. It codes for CASSGVSRDTGYTF.

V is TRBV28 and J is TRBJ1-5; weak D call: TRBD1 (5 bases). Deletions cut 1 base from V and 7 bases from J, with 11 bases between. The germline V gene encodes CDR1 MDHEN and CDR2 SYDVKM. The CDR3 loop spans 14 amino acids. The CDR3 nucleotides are TGTGCCAGCAGTTTATTCGGGGGATACCAGCCCCAGCATTTT. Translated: CASSLFGGYQPQHF.

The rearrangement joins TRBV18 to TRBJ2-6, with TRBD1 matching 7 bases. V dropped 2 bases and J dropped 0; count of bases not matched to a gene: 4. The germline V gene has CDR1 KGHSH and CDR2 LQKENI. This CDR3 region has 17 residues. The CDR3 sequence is CASSPLYRGSGANVLTF. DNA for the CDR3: TGTGCCAGCTCACCATTGTACAGGGGCTCTGGGGCCAACGTCCTGACTTTC.

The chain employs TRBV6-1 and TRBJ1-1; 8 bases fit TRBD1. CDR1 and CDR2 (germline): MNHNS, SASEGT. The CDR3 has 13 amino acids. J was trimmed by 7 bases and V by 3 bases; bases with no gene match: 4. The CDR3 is CASSDLGQGEAFF. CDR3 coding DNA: TGTGCCAGCAGTGATCTCGGACAGGGTGAAGCTTTCTTT.

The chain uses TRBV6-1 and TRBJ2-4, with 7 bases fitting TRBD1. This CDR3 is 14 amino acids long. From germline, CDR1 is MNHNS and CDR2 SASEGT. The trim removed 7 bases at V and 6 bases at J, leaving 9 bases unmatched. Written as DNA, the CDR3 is TGTGCCAGCAACTTAGGACAGGACCCAAACATTCAGTACTTC. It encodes CASNLGQDPNIQYF.

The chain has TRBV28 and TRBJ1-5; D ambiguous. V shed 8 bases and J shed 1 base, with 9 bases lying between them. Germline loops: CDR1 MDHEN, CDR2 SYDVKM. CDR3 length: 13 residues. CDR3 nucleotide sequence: TGTGCCAGCTCTCGGTGGAGCAATCAGCCCCAGCATTTT. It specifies CASSRWSNQPQHF.

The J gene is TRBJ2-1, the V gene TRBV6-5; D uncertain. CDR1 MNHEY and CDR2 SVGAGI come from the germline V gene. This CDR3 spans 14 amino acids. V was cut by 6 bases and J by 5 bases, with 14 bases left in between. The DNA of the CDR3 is TGTGCCAGCAGCTCCAGAGCGACACACAATGAGCAGTTCTTC. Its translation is CASSSRATHNEQFF.

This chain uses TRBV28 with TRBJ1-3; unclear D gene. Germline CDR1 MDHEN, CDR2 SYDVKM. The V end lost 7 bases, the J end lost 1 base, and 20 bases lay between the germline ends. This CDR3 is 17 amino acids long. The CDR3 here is CASKSNPGRFSGNTIYF. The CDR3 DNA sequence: TGTGCCAGCAAATCCAACCCAGGCCGCTTTTCTGGAAACACCATATATTTT.

As DNA, the CDR3 is TGTGCCAGTAGTATCGGACAGGGTTATGGCTACACCTTC. Translation gives CASSIGQGYGYTF. The chain uses TRBV19 and TRBJ1-2; 8 bases align to TRBD1. CDR3 size: 13 residues. The junction had 2 bases not matched to a gene; V was cut back by 3 bases and J by 5 bases. Germline loops: CDR1 LNHDA, CDR2 SQIVND (reference sequence).

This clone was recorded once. The CDR3 DNA reads TGTGCCAGCACCCGGGGACAGAGCTCCTACGAGCAGTACTTC. It specifies CASTRGQSSYEQYF. V and J are TRBV11-3 and TRBJ2-7; 7 nucleotides align to TRBD1. The CDR3 has 14 amino acids. V lost 7 bases, J lost 0 bases, and 6 bases stayed unmatched. CDR1 is SGHNT, CDR2 YENEEA, per germline.

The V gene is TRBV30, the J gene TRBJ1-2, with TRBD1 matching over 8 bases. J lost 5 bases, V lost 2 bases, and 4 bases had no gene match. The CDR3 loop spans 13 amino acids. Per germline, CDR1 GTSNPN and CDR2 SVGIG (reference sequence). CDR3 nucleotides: TGTGCCTGGAGTCCAGACAGGGGATATGGCTACACCTTC. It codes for CAWSPDRGYGYTF.

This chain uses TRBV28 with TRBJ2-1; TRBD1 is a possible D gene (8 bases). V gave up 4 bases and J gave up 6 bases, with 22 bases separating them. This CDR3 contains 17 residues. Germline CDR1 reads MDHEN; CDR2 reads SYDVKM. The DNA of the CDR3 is TGTGCCAGCAGTTCACCCACAGGGGGAGGGCTGGCCAATGAGCAGTTCTTC. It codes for CASSSPTGGGLANEQFF.

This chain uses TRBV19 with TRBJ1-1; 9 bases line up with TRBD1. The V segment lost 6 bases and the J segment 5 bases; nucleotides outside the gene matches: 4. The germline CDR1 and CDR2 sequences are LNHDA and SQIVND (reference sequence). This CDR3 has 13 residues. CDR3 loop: CASRTGGRTEAFF. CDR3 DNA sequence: TGTGCCAGTAGGACAGGGGGAAGGACTGAAGCTTTCTTT.

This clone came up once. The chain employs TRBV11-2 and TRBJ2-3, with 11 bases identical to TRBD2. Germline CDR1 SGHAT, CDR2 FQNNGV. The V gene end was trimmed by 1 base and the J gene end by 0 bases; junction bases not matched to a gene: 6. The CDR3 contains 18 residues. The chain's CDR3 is CASSLARTSGSSTDTQYF. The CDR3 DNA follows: TGTGCCAGCAGCTTAGCCAGGACTAGCGGGTCTAGCACAGATACGCAGTATTTT.

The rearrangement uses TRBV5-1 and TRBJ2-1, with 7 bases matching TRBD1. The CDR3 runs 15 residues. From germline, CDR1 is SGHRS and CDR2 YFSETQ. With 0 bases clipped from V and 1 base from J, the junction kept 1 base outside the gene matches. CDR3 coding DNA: TGCGCCAGCAGCTTGGACAGGGGTTCCTACAATGAGCAGTTCTTC. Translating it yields CASSLDRGSYNEQFF.

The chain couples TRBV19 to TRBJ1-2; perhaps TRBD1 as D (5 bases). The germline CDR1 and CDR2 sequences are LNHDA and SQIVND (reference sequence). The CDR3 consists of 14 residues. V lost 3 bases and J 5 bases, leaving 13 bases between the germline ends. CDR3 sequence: CASSIGQGVYGYTF. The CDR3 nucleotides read TGTGCCAGTAGTATCGGTCAGGGAGTGTATGGCTACACCTTC.

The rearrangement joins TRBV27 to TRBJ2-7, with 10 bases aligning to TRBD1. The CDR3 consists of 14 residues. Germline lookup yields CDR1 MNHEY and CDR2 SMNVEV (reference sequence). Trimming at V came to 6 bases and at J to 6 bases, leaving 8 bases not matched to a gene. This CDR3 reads CASSPGTGAPEQYF. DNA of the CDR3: TGTGCCAGCAGCCCCGGGACAGGGGCTCCCGAGCAGTACTTC.